The 18 T cell receptor beta chains presented below share a single source sample, sequenced in a study of blood T cell repertoires in COVID-19. Assay used: immunoSEQ multiplex PCR; TCRdb lists only in-frame clones, some missing. Of around 300,000 clones in the sample, around 90% were seen once. Sequencing was done on a sample of PBMCs or T cells enriched from blood (not recorded which). The receptors here all came from a woman in her thirties or forties who had recovered from COVID-19.

J is TRBJ1-1 and V is TRBV27; D might be TRBD1 (6 bases). In germline, CDR1 is MNHEY, CDR2 SMNVEV (reference sequence). The germline V and J ends were trimmed by 3 bases and 0 bases, with 17 bases remaining between them. This CDR3 is 17 amino acids long. CDR3 DNA: TGTGCCAGCAGTTTCCGATTGACAGGAATCATGAACACTGAAGCTTTCTTT. It yields the protein CASSFRLTGIMNTEAFF.

The chain carries TRBV3-1 (or the pseudogene TRBV3-2) and TRBJ2-7; TRBD1 matches 9 bases. V dropped 4 bases and J dropped 3; count of bases not matched to a gene: 7. Germline V gives CDR1 LGHDT, CDR2 YNNKEL (reference sequence). The CDR3 runs 15 residues. This CDR3 is CASSLGQGGVYEQYF. For the CDR3, the DNA is TGTGCCAGCAGCCTGGGACAGGGAGGGGTCTACGAGCAGTACTTC.

The rearrangement uses TRBV29-1 and TRBJ2-2, with TRBD2 as a possible D gene (6 bases). Trimming cost V 7 bases and J 5 bases, with 20 bases left between them. The CDR3 length is 15 residues. Germline assignment: CDR1 SQVTM and CDR2 ANQGSEA. CDR3: CSAHLGGLPTGELFF. The CDR3 DNA reads as TGCAGCGCCCACCTGGGAGGACTACCAACCGGGGAGCTGTTTTTT.

The V gene is TRBV5-6, the J gene TRBJ2-2; the D gene is possibly TRBD1 (6 bases). Germline CDR1 reads SGHDT; CDR2 reads YYEEEE. This CDR3 is 17 amino acids long. V lost 1 base and J lost 2, with 15 bases in between. CDR3 sequence reads: CASSLFFPGTNTGELFF. CDR3 in DNA: TGTGCCAGCAGCTTGTTTTTCCCAGGGACAAACACCGGGGAGCTGTTTTTT.

In this sample, this clone turned up once. This chain connects TRBV28 to TRBJ1-6; TRBD1 agrees at 10 bases. The CDR3 sequence is 16 residues long. Losses at the gene ends were 6 bases for V and 9 bases for J; bases not matched to a gene: 11. Looked up from germline, CDR1 is MDHEN and CDR2 is SYDVKM. This CDR3 reads CASRGSDRGRVSPLHF. Here the CDR3 DNA reads TGTGCCAGCAGAGGATCTGACAGGGGGCGGGTTTCACCCCTCCACTTT.

The chain uses TRBV6-5 and TRBJ1-4, with a weak D call TRBD1 (6 bases). There are 12 residues in the CDR3. Trimming shortened V by 7 bases and J by 5 bases, and 8 bases separated the two germline ends. Germline values: CDR1 MNHEY, CDR2 SVGAGI. Here the CDR3 DNA reads TGTGCCAGCATCGACAGGAATGAAAAACTGTTTTTT. It specifies CASIDRNEKLFF.

This rearrangement joins TRBV30 to TRBJ2-1; 7 nucleotides match TRBD2. Germline assignment: CDR1 GTSNPN and CDR2 SVGIG (reference sequence). This CDR3 contains 15 residues. V lost 1 base to trimming and J lost 3 bases; unmatched junction nucleotides: 6. DNA of the CDR3: TGTGCCTGGAGTGGGCGGGGAGGGAACTACAATGAGCAGTTCTTC. This codes for CAWSGRGGNYNEQFF.

The chain uses TRBV7-9 and TRBJ2-1; D ambiguous. The CDR3 has 11 residues. V gave up 0 bases and J gave up 10 bases, with 4 bases separating them. Per the germline V gene, CDR1 is SEHNR and CDR2 is FQNEAQ (reference sequence). CDR3 nucleotides: TGTGCCAGCAGCTTAGCCCGGGAGCAGTTCTTC. Translated, it gives CASSLAREQFF.

The chain couples TRBV5-6 to TRBJ1-3; unclear D gene. The V end was cut by 4 bases, the J end by 0 bases, with 11 bases between. CDR1 SGHDT and CDR2 YYEEEE come from the germline V gene. The CDR3 spans 15 residues. As DNA, the CDR3 is TGTGCCAGCAGCGCGGAGAGAGGCTCTGGAAACACCATATATTTT. Amino acid sequence: CASSAERGSGNTIYF.

The rearrangement joins TRBV27 to TRBJ2-3, with TRBD2 matching 7 bases. Germline CDR1 reads MNHEY; CDR2 reads SMNVEV (reference sequence). The junction had 6 bases not matched to a gene; V was cut back by 6 bases and J by 3 bases. CDR3 length: 14 residues. CDR3 coding DNA: TGTGCCAGCAGCGAAGCGGGAAAGACAGATACGCAGTATTTT. Translated: CASSEAGKTDTQYF.

The chain uses TRBV7-9 and TRBJ2-3; 14 positions agree with TRBD2. Germline V gene data show CDR1 as SEHNR and CDR2 as FQNEAQ (reference sequence). This CDR3 has 18 amino acids. The V segment lost 5 bases and the J segment 3 bases; nucleotides outside the gene matches: 10. CDR3 loop: CASSLSRLAGGLTDTQYF. For the CDR3, the DNA is TGTGCCAGCAGCCTCTCAAGACTAGCGGGAGGGCTTACAGATACGCAGTATTTT. The full variable domain, completed using reference TRBV7-9 and TRBJ2-3, is DTGVSQNPRHKITKRGQNVTFRCDPISEHNRLYWYRQTLGQGPEFLTYFQNEAQLEKSRLLSDRFSAERPKGSFSTLEIQRTEQGDSAMYLCASSLSRLAGGLTDTQYFGPGTRLTVL.

CDR3 sequence (DNA): TGCGCCAGCAGCCAAGTCTTTCGGGGGGGCGGCATTCAGTACTTC. Protein sequence: CASSQVFRGGGIQYF. This chain links TRBV4-1 with TRBJ2-4; 8 bases line up with TRBD2. V dropped 1 base and J dropped 9; count of bases not matched to a gene: 8. This CDR3 spans 15 amino acids. The V gene's germline CDR1 is MGHRA and CDR2 YSYEKL.

The chain joins TRBV18 to TRBJ2-7; TRBD1 aligns across 7 bases. There are 15 residues in the CDR3. V lost 3 bases and J lost 0; bases outside the gene matches: 5. Per germline, CDR1 KGHSH and CDR2 LQKENI. CDR3 sequence (DNA): TGTGCCAGCTCACCCCTGGACAGGCGCTCCTACGAGCAGTACTTC. Translated: CASSPLDRRSYEQYF.

This sequence joins TRBV7-9 and TRBJ2-1, with 7 bases that match TRBD2. The germline V gene has CDR1 SEHNR and CDR2 FQNEAQ (reference sequence). With V trimmed by 5 bases and J by 4 bases, 11 bases remained unmatched. The CDR3 is made up of 16 amino acids. The CDR3 spells CASSRSLASRYNEQFF. The CDR3, as DNA: TGTGCCAGCAGCAGATCACTAGCGAGTCGGTACAATGAGCAGTTCTTC.

The chain recombines TRBV7-9 with TRBJ1-6; no definite D call. CDR1 and CDR2 (germline): SEHNR, FQNEAQ (reference sequence). The CDR3 sequence is 12 residues long. The ends were cut back, 5 bases at V and 5 bases at J, with 4 bases in the middle. The CDR3: CASSPDNSPLHF. The CDR3 bases are TGTGCCAGCAGCCCCGATAATTCACCCCTCCACTTT.

The CDR3 loop is CASSPTRQGHNEQFF. CDR3 nucleotides: TGTGCCAGCAGTCCAACTCGACAGGGTCACAATGAGCAGTTCTTC. The chain links TRBV6-5 to TRBJ2-1, with 7 nucleotides matching TRBD1. V was pared by 5 bases and J by 5 bases, with 9 bases of the junction left unmatched. This CDR3 contains 15 residues. Per the germline V gene, CDR1 is MNHEY and CDR2 is SVGAGI.

This chain uses TRBV4-3 with TRBJ2-2, with 9 bases identical to TRBD1. Germline assignment: CDR1 LGHNA and CDR2 YSLEER. With V trimmed by 0 bases and J by 9 bases, 5 bases remained unmatched. This CDR3 is 15 amino acids long. The CDR3 spells CASSQEAGQGRELFF. The CDR3 coding sequence is TGCGCCAGCAGCCAAGAGGCGGGACAGGGAAGGGAGCTGTTTTTT.

The chain carries TRBV5-1 and TRBJ2-7; a weak D match, TRBD2 (6 bases). The V and J ends lost 5 bases and 5 bases respectively, with 14 bases between them. CDR1 and CDR2 (germline): SGHRS, YFSETQ. This CDR3 has 13 residues. The CDR3 DNA follows: TGCGCCAGCAGTATCACTAGCCTAAACGAGCAGTACTTC. Protein: CASSITSLNEQYF.